Shown below are 20 T cell receptor beta chains from a single sample sequenced in a study of blood T cell repertoires in COVID-19. Assay used: immunoSEQ multiplex PCR; TCRdb lists only in-frame clones, some missing. The sample has 140,000 to 150,000 clones; 88% are singletons. Sequenced material: PBMCs or T cells enriched from blood (not recorded which). The receptors stem from a woman aged 25-40 years with acute COVID-19.

V and J are TRBV7-2 and TRBJ2-3; 13 nucleotides align to TRBD2. Trimming removed 5 bases from V and 0 bases from J; junction bases left unmatched: 8. This CDR3 region has 18 residues. CDR1 is SGHTA, CDR2 FQGNSA, per germline. The CDR3 sequence: CASSPRLAGGYSTDTQYF. Here the CDR3 DNA reads TGTGCCAGCAGCCCCCGACTAGCGGGAGGCTATAGCACAGATACGCAGTATTTT.

V usage is TRBV9 and J usage is TRBJ2-7; 12 positions match TRBD2. The CDR3 covers 15 residues. Germline CDR1 and CDR2: SGDLS and YYNGEE. The trim removed 4 bases at V and 7 bases at J, leaving 9 bases unmatched. In DNA, the CDR3 is TGTGCCAGCAGCAGTGGACTAGCGGGGACGGGGGAGCAGTACTTC. Amino acids: CASSSGLAGTGEQYF.

The chain recombines TRBV18 with TRBJ1-5, with no clear D. CDR3 size: 15 residues. The germline V gene has CDR1 KGHSH and CDR2 LQKENI. V was shortened by 2 bases and J by 4 bases, with 12 bases between the two germline ends. The CDR3 spells CASSPESSRNQPQHF. The DNA of the CDR3 is TGTGCCAGCTCACCAGAAAGCTCGAGAAATCAGCCCCAGCATTTT.

This clone was seen only once. J is TRBJ2-3 and V is TRBV2, with D unresolved. CDR1 is SNHLY and CDR2 is FYNNEI in the germline V gene. The V end was cut by 6 bases, the J end by 2 bases, with 6 bases between. The CDR3 extends over 12 amino acids. The CDR3 here is CASRRYTDTQYF. The CDR3 DNA follows: TGTGCCAGCAGACGGTACACAGATACGCAGTATTTT.

CDR3 residues: CASSFTSSYEQYF. The CDR3 DNA sequence: TGTGCCAGCAGCTTTACTAGCTCCTACGAGCAGTACTTC. The V and J genes are TRBV7-9 and TRBJ2-7; possible D gene TRBD2, 5 bases. The CDR3 extends over 13 amino acids. V lost 3 bases and J lost 0, with 6 bases in between. In germline, CDR1 is SEHNR, CDR2 FQNEAQ (reference sequence).

This chain connects TRBV28 to TRBJ2-1, with TRBD2 as a possible D gene (5 bases). Germline V gene data show CDR1 as MDHEN and CDR2 as SYDVKM. V was shortened by 4 bases and J by 13 bases, with 20 bases between the two germline ends. This CDR3 has 14 amino acids. DNA of the CDR3: TGTGCCAGCAGTTCCCGTGCGACTAAAAAGTTTCAGTTCTTC. Its protein product is CASSSRATKKFQFF.

The rearrangement uses TRBV7-2 and TRBJ2-1, with D possibly matching TRBD1 (5 bases). In germline, CDR1 is SGHTA, CDR2 FQGNSA. This CDR3 has 15 amino acids. V was trimmed by 3 bases and J by 6 bases, leaving 15 bases between them. CDR3 in DNA: TGTGCCAGCAGCTTTCTCAGGGCTCAAGGCAATGAGCAGTTCTTC. Protein sequence: CASSFLRAQGNEQFF.

The chain uses TRBV7-2 and TRBJ1-5; tentatively, D is TRBD1 (6 bases). The CDR3 extends over 13 amino acids. V was shortened by 3 bases and J by 7 bases, with 10 bases between the two germline ends. The germline gives CDR1 SGHTA, CDR2 FQGNSA. The CDR3 DNA is TGTGCCAGCAGCTTCGGACAGTTACAGCCCCAGCATTTT. This encodes CASSFGQLQPQHF. The variable domain in full, completed from reference TRBV7-2 and TRBJ1-5, reads GAGVSQSPSNKVTEKGKDVELRCDPISGHTALYWYRQSLGQGLEFLIYFQGNSAPDKSGLPSDRFSAERTGGSVSTLTIQRTQQEDSAVYLCASSFGQLQPQHFGDGTRLSIL.

The chain links TRBV27 to TRBJ1-2; 9 nucleotides agree with TRBD1. Germline V gives CDR1 MNHEY, CDR2 SMNVEV (reference sequence). The ends lost 6 bases at V and 7 bases at J; junction bases unmatched: 12. This CDR3 is 15 amino acids long. The CDR3 region is CASRPSDRGAFGYTF. CDR3 coding DNA: TGTGCCAGCAGACCATCCGACAGGGGGGCTTTTGGCTACACCTTC.

The table lists this clone with many counts. The V gene is TRBV27, the J gene TRBJ2-5; TRBD1 matches 9 bases. This CDR3 has 15 residues. Germline-derived CDR1 and CDR2 are MNHEY and SMNVEV (reference sequence). Trimming took 2 bases from V and 5 from J; bases not matched to a gene: 6. The CDR3 DNA reads as TGTGCCAGCAGTTTAACACAGGGGGCGGGTGAGACCCAGTACTTC. Protein sequence: CASSLTQGAGETQYF.

The V gene is TRBV9, the J gene TRBJ1-3, with no clear D. Germline CDR1 is SGDLS and CDR2 is YYNGEE. Trimming removed 0 bases at V and 0 bases at J, with 10 bases between. This CDR3 region has 16 residues. The DNA for the CDR3 is TGTGCCAGCAGCGTAGAAGCCGGGGTCTCTGGAAACACCATATATTTT. The encoded protein is CASSVEAGVSGNTIYF.

The chain employs TRBV28 and TRBJ1-2; TRBD1 matches at 7 bases. Germline values: CDR1 MDHEN, CDR2 SYDVKM. V shed 4 bases, J shed 5 bases, and the junction held 13 bases outside the gene matches. The CDR3 is 16 residues long. The CDR3 nucleotides are TGTGCCAGCAGTTCGGGACAGCCAGCGAAAATTTATGGCTACACCTTC. Protein product: CASSSGQPAKIYGYTF.

The chain joins TRBV11-2 to TRBJ2-3, with 12 nucleotides matching TRBD2. Germline loops: CDR1 SGHAT, CDR2 FQNNGV. CDR3 size: 16 residues. V trimming: 5 bases; J trimming: 4 bases; junction bases outside the gene matches: 7. CDR3 DNA sequence: TGTGCCAGCAGCCTGGGGACTAGCGGGTATTCAGATACGCAGTATTTT. It translates to CASSLGTSGYSDTQYF. The whole variable domain, filled in from reference TRBV11-2 and TRBJ2-3, reads EAGVAQSPRYKIIEKRQSVAFWCNPISGHATLYWYQQILGQGPKLLIQFQNNGVVDDSQLPKDRFSAERLKGVDSTLKIQPAKLEDSAVYLCASSLGTSGYSDTQYFGPGTRLTVL.

The chain joins TRBV14 to TRBJ2-1; 9 bases align to TRBD1. Germline loops: CDR1 SGHDN, CDR2 FVKESK. The CDR3 has 19 amino acids. V lost 4 bases, J lost 4 bases, and 17 bases stayed unmatched. CDR3 DNA: TGTGCCAGCAGCCCCCTCCCGGGACAGGGAAAAACCCCATACAATGAGCAGTTCTTC. Protein product: CASSPLPGQGKTPYNEQFF.

The V call is TRBV4-3, the J call TRBJ2-2, with 7 bases fitting TRBD1. This CDR3 spans 17 amino acids. Trimming removed 0 bases from V and 4 bases from J; junction bases left unmatched: 8. Germline CDR1 and CDR2: LGHNA and YSLEER. CDR3 sequence reads: CASSQDLGGAGTGELFF. The CDR3 region has the DNA TGCGCCAGCAGCCAAGATTTAGGGGGCGCGGGCACCGGGGAGCTGTTTTTT.

The V gene is TRBV29-1, the J gene TRBJ2-1, with a possible D match to TRBD2 (6 bases). Trimming pared 2 bases from V and 7 bases from J, leaving 12 bases between. Germline CDR1 reads SQVTM; CDR2 reads ANQGSEA. The CDR3 is 13 residues long. For the CDR3, the DNA is TGCAGCGTTGAACGGTGGGAGGTAAATGAGCAGTTCTTC. As protein: CSVERWEVNEQFF.

The genes are TRBV6-4 and TRBJ1-6; 9 nucleotides line up with TRBD1. Germline V gives CDR1 MRHNA, CDR2 SNTAGT. The V gene end was trimmed by 2 bases and the J gene end by 10 bases; junction bases not matched to a gene: 12. The CDR3 length is 17 residues. The CDR3: CASSDVSGTGFGSPLHF. Here the CDR3 DNA reads TGTGCCAGCAGTGACGTTTCCGGGACAGGGTTTGGGTCACCCCTCCACTTT.

V usage is TRBV19 and J usage is TRBJ1-6; no clear D. The germline gives CDR1 LNHDA, CDR2 SQIVND (reference sequence). The CDR3 runs 14 residues. V was cut by 5 bases and J by 5 bases, with 10 bases left in between. CDR3 residues: CASSLHADNSPLHF. The CDR3 DNA reads TGTGCCAGTAGTCTGCATGCAGATAATTCACCCCTCCACTTT.

This clone was seen a few times. This sequence joins TRBV18 and TRBJ2-7, with D unclear. This CDR3 has 15 residues. V was shortened by 6 bases and J by 1 base, with 16 bases between the two germline ends. CDR1 is KGHSH and CDR2 is LQKENI in the germline V gene. The CDR3 loop reads CASSPGPDTSYEQYF. The CDR3 DNA sequence: TGTGCCAGCTCCCCGGGTCCAGATACTTCCTACGAGCAGTACTTC.

The chain carries TRBV18 and TRBJ1-1; TRBD1 aligns across 10 bases. CDR1 KGHSH and CDR2 LQKENI come from the germline V gene. The CDR3 extends over 15 amino acids. J was trimmed by 5 bases and V by 4 bases; bases with no gene match: 7. In DNA form, the CDR3 reads TGTGCCAGCTCACTCCGACAGGGGGCCGGGACTGAAGCTTTCTTT. Amino acid sequence: CASSLRQGAGTEAFF.